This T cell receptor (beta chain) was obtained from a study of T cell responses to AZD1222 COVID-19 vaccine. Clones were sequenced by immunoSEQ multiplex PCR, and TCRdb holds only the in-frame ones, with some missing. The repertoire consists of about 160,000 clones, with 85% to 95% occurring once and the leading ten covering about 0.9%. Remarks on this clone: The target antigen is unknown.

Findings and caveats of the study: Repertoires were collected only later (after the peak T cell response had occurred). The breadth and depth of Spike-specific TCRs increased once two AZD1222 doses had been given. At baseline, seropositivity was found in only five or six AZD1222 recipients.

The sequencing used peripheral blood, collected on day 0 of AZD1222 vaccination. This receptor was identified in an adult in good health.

In DNA form, the CDR3 reads TGTGCCAGCAGGGAAGCTAATGGGGAGCTGTTTTTT. This codes for CASREANGELFF. This chain connects TRBV25-1 to TRBJ2-2, with D unclear. Between the trimmed V and J ends, which lost 6 bases and 8 bases, there was a span of 10 bases. CDR1 is MGHDK, CDR2 SYGVNS, per germline. The CDR3 spans 12 residues.